Shown below are 9 T cell receptor beta chains from a single sample sequenced in a study of PD-1 blockade in classical Hodgkin lymphoma. Documented time point: cycle 4 day 1 (C4D1), after less than seven weeks of nivolumab. Following autologous stem cell transplantation, relapse occurred in every patient, and exposure to brentuximab vedotin varied. The table came from immunoSEQ multiplex PCR; TCRdb's copy has only in-frame clones and leaves some out. This sample yields approximately 24,000 clones, of which about 88% are seen a single time; 6.2% belongs to the top ten. The sequencing here drew on peripheral blood mononuclear cells (PBMCs), taken before the fourth cycle of nivolumab. These receptors came from a human donor with classical Hodgkin lymphoma.

This clone occurred once. The chain couples TRBV2 to TRBJ1-1; unclear D gene. V shed 6 bases and J shed 0 bases, with 8 bases lying between them. The CDR3 has 13 residues. Looked up from germline, CDR1 is SNHLY and CDR2 is FYNNEI. The CDR3 nucleotides read TGTGCCAGCAGCAGCGAAGTGAACACTGAAGCTTTCTTT. Amino acids: CASSSEVNTEAFF.

The V and J genes are TRBV18 and TRBJ1-1; D is perhaps TRBD1 (5 bases). V lost 0 bases and J 6 bases, leaving 17 bases between the germline ends. This CDR3 spans 16 amino acids. CDR1 is KGHSH, CDR2 LQKENI, per germline. The CDR3 is CASSPPLGRGDSEAFF. The CDR3, as DNA: TGTGCCAGCTCACCACCACTAGGCCGGGGGGACTCTGAAGCTTTCTTT.

This sequence joins TRBV7-2 and TRBJ2-3, with TRBD2 identical over 10 bases. The CDR3 is 16 residues long. J gave up 5 bases and V 2 bases, and 7 bases lay outside the gene matches. In germline, CDR1 is SGHTA, CDR2 FQGNSA. CDR3 amino acids: CASSLRLAGVGDTQYF. DNA for the CDR3: TGTGCCAGCAGCTTAAGGCTAGCGGGGGTTGGAGATACGCAGTATTTT.

V gene TRBV12-5 combines with J gene TRBJ1-5; unclear D gene. This CDR3 comprises 13 residues. Germline V gene sequence: CDR1 LGHNT, CDR2 FRNRAP. Trimming removed 4 bases at V and 7 bases at J, with 11 bases between. This chain's CDR3 is CASGSGVNQPQHF. CDR3 nucleotides: TGTGCTAGTGGTTCCGGCGTGAACCAGCCCCAGCATTTT.

This chain links TRBV19 with TRBJ2-7; 7 nucleotides agree with TRBD1. V trimming: 3 bases; J trimming: 2 bases; junction bases outside the gene matches: 4. Germline V lookup: CDR1 LNHDA, CDR2 SQIVND (reference sequence). The CDR3 runs to 14 residues. DNA of the CDR3: TGTGCCAGTAGTATTGGGGACAGCGCCTACGAGCAGTACTTC. It yields the protein CASSIGDSAYEQYF.

This clone was recorded once. The chain uses TRBV9 and TRBJ2-7; a possible D gene is TRBD2 (5 bases). Trimming stripped 0 bases from V and 3 bases from J, with 7 bases between. CDR1 and CDR2 from the germline V gene are SGDLS and YYNGEE. The CDR3 spans 13 residues. DNA of the CDR3: TGTGCCAGCAGCGTAGGGGAGCGCTACGAGCAGTACTTC. Protein product: CASSVGERYEQYF.

This clone was counted once. The genes are TRBV27 and TRBJ2-7; 9 nucleotides agree with TRBD2. CDR1 MNHEY and CDR2 SMNVEV come from the germline V gene (reference sequence). CDR3 length: 16 amino acids. Trimming at V came to 5 bases and at J to 2 bases, leaving 10 bases not matched to a gene. The DNA of the CDR3 is TGTGCCAGCAGTCCCGAGACTAGCGGTAGTACCTACGAGCAGTACTTC. Its translation: CASSPETSGSTYEQYF.

This chain uses TRBV4-2 with TRBJ2-7; unclear D gene. The germline V gene encodes CDR1 LGHNA and CDR2 YNFKEQ. Between the trimmed V and J ends, which lost 2 bases and 0 bases, there was a span of 2 bases. The CDR3 sequence is 12 residues long. CDR3 in DNA: TGTGCCAGCAGCCAACCCTCCTACGAGCAGTACTTC. Translation gives CASSQPSYEQYF.

The chain links TRBV5-1 to TRBJ2-2; D unclear. The CDR3 has 16 amino acids. V was clipped by 0 bases and J by 4 bases, with 13 bases between them. Germline values: CDR1 SGHRS, CDR2 YFSETQ. The CDR3 region has the DNA TGCGCCAGCAGCTTGGCCGCAGGCTGGGGCACCGGGGAGCTGTTTTTT. Translated: CASSLAAGWGTGELFF.